These 26 T cell receptor beta chains originate from one sample sequenced in a study of blood T cells in healthy people across ages. It was with a sample-barcoded 5' primer and a J-beta primer mix that a second PCR of roughly 7 to 12 cycles was run. In TCRdb, the 5' RACE reads were re-called with MiXCR into one record per CDR3 protein. The profile covers fewer than 2,000,000 distinct CDR3 sequences, with approximately 39% appearing a single time and 20% to 25% taken by the ten largest. The sample consisted of blood. These receptors originate from a human donor in good health.

This sequence joins TRBV7-2 and TRBJ2-7; D remains ambiguous. Germline values: CDR1 SGHTA, CDR2 FQGNSA. This CDR3 region has 14 residues. V dropped 3 bases and J dropped 0 bases, with 9 bases sitting between them. CDR3 amino acids: CASSFTSSSYEQYF. For the CDR3, the DNA is TGTGCCAGCAGCTTCACTTCCTCCTCCTACGAGCAGTACTTC. The whole variable domain, filled in from reference TRBV7-2 and TRBJ2-7, reads GAGVSQSPSNKVTEKGKDVELRCDPISGHTALYWYRQSLGQGLEFLIYFQGNSAPDKSGLPSDRFSAERTGGSVSTLTIQRTQQEDSAVYLCASSFTSSSYEQYFGPGTRLTVT.

This clonotype has only a few counts. The chain carries TRBV4-2 and TRBJ2-4; either TRBD1 or TRBD2 may supply D (5 bases each). V was cut by 2 bases and J by 0 bases, with 14 bases left in between. The CDR3 has 17 amino acids. Germline lookup yields CDR1 LGHNA and CDR2 YNFKEQ. The CDR3 loop reads CASSQLGRVEAKNIQYF. In DNA form, the CDR3 reads TGTGCCAGCAGCCAATTGGGGCGGGTTGAAGCCAAAAACATTCAGTACTTC.

The V call is TRBV5-6, the J call TRBJ1-4; 10 nucleotides align to TRBD1. The CDR3 runs to 16 residues. V shed 5 bases, J shed 2 bases, and the junction held 6 bases outside the gene matches. Looked up from germline, CDR1 is SGHDT and CDR2 is YYEEEE. DNA for the CDR3: TGTGCCAGCAGTTCCGGGACAGGGGTGACTAATGAAAAACTGTTTTTT. This gives the protein CASSSGTGVTNEKLFF.

This clonotype was detected ten times or more. The rearrangement links TRBV9 to TRBJ1-6; D perhaps matches TRBD1 (5 bases). V shed 3 bases and J shed 9 bases, with 13 bases lying between them. Germline loops: CDR1 SGDLS, CDR2 YYNGEE. There are 14 residues in the CDR3. The CDR3 coding sequence is TGTGCCAGCAGCGGCCAGGGCGGGAGTTCACCCCTCCACTTT. This encodes CASSGQGGSSPLHF.

Comment on this clonotype: The conserved final phenylalanine or tryptophan is absent from the CDR3, which likely points to a read error. V usage is TRBV4-2 and J usage is TRBJ2-3, with 9 bases identical to TRBD2. This CDR3 contains 17 residues. Germline CDR1 LGHNA, CDR2 YNFKEQ. Trimming removed 0 bases from V and 4 bases from J; junction bases left unmatched: 8. The CDR3 reads CASSQDPAGGFPDTQYS. The CDR3 DNA is TGTGCCAGCAGCCAAGATCCAGCGGGGGGTTTCCCAGATACGCAGTATTCT.

The rearrangement joins TRBV7-2 to TRBJ1-5, with TRBD1 as a possible D gene (5 bases). The CDR3 runs to 14 residues. CDR1 SGHTA and CDR2 FQGNSA come from the germline V gene. V was clipped by 4 bases and J by 4 bases, with 11 bases between them. As DNA, the CDR3 is TGTGCCAGCAGCTACCGGACAAGGAATCAGCCCCAGCATTTT. Translation: CASSYRTRNQPQHF.

This clonotype occurred a few times. The gene calls are TRBV7-2 and TRBJ1-5; a possible D gene is TRBD1 (5 bases). The CDR3 runs 14 residues. From germline, CDR1 is SGHTA and CDR2 FQGNSA. V lost 3 bases and J lost 6, with 12 bases in between. The CDR3 loop reads CASSLDGGSQPQHF. The DNA for the CDR3 is TGTGCCAGCAGCTTGGATGGGGGAAGTCAGCCCCAGCATTTT.

A note on this clonotype: Germline is not matched at one junction end, which may reflect a read error. This chain links TRBV10-3 with TRBJ2-1, with 7 positions matching TRBD2. Germline V gives CDR1 ENHRY, CDR2 SYGVKD. CDR3 length: 15 amino acids. The CDR3 sequence: CAVSTTGGLRGEQFF. DNA of the CDR3: TGTGCCGTCAGTACCACGGGGGGTCTTCGCGGTGAGCAGTTCTTC.

The chain uses TRBV5-1 and TRBJ1-2; D call uncertain. The CDR3 spans 13 residues. The V gene's germline CDR1 is SGHRS and CDR2 YFSETQ. Trimming pared 2 bases from V and 0 bases from J, leaving 5 bases between. The CDR3 reads CASSFAPNYGYTF. The CDR3, as DNA: TGCGCCAGCAGCTTCGCCCCTAACTATGGCTACACCTTC.

Only a few counts were recorded for this clonotype. The rearrangement uses TRBV27 and TRBJ1-2, with unresolved D. The V gene lost 4 bases and the J gene lost 4 bases, with 13 bases spanning the gap. Germline CDR1 reads MNHEY; CDR2 reads SMNVEV (reference sequence). The CDR3 totals 14 residues. CDR3 loop: CASSSSTRLYGYTF. The DNA of the CDR3 is TGTGCCAGCAGTTCCTCGACAAGACTCTATGGCTACACCTTC.

V gene TRBV4-1 combines with J gene TRBJ1-1; D ambiguous. V was shortened by 4 bases and J by 10 bases, with 13 bases between the two germline ends. The length of the CDR3 is 12 residues. Germline CDR1 and CDR2: MGHRA and YSYEKL. The CDR3 loop reads CASSPGPKPAFF. The CDR3 nucleotides read TGCGCCAGCAGCCCAGGCCCCAAACCAGCTTTCTTT.

This clonotype was seen a handful of times. The chain recombines TRBV10-3 with TRBJ2-3; 8 nucleotides line up with TRBD2. J gave up 5 bases and V 9 bases, and 10 bases lay outside the gene matches. CDR1 and CDR2 (germline): ENHRY, SYGVKD. CDR3 size: 14 residues. The CDR3 DNA follows: TGTGCCATGGGGCGTAGCGGGGTTCAAGATACGCAGTATTTT. Its translation is CAMGRSGVQDTQYF.

On this clonotype: At one of its ends the junction is not consistent with the germline gene, which may arise from a read error. CDR3 in DNA: TGTGCCAGCTCTTGGGAAGGCGTCCCCTACACTGAGCAGTTCTTC. This codes for CASSWEGVPYTEQFF. The V and J genes are TRBV3-1 and TRBJ2-1, with D unclear. Looked up from germline, CDR1 is LGHDT and CDR2 is YNNKEL (reference sequence). The CDR3 spans 15 residues.

This clonotype was observed a handful of times. This chain uses TRBV24-1 with TRBJ2-5, with D perhaps being TRBD1 or TRBD2 (5 bases each). V was pared by 5 bases and J by 2 bases, with 17 bases between. This CDR3 has 16 residues. Germline-derived CDR1 and CDR2 are KGHDR and SFDVKD. The CDR3 spells CATSGDPPGVQETQYF. The DNA of the CDR3 is TGTGCCACCAGTGGGGACCCCCCAGGAGTACAAGAGACCCAGTACTTC.

On this clonotype itself: A junction end diverges from the germline sequence, so it may reflect a read error. The chain uses TRBV13 and TRBJ1-2, with D unclear. The CDR3 length is 14 residues. Germline V CDR1 and CDR2: PRHDT, FYEKMQ (reference sequence). CDR3 in DNA: TGTGTCAGCAGCCTATACTCCGGGAATTATGGCTACACCTTC. Protein sequence: CVSSLYSGNYGYTF.

J is TRBJ2-7 and V is TRBV7-2; 8 positions agree with TRBD1. Judging by the DNA end, TRBJ2-5 fits better; the J call may be wrong. The CDR3 consists of 15 residues. The germline CDR1 and CDR2 sequences are SGHTA and FQGNSA. The DNA of the CDR3 is TGTGCCAGCAGCTCCAGGGGGCGCATTGTGGGGACCCAGTACTTC. Its protein product is CASSSRGRIVGTQYF.

V gene TRBV13 combines with J gene TRBJ2-1; 13 bases are a match to TRBD2. The CDR3 sequence is 16 residues long. CDR1 and CDR2 from the germline V gene are PRHDT and FYEKMQ (reference sequence). Trimming removed 5 bases from V and 8 bases from J; junction bases left unmatched: 9. CDR3 sequence: CASSPRLAGGLDEQFF. The CDR3 DNA reads as TGTGCCAGCAGCCCAAGACTAGCGGGGGGCCTCGATGAGCAGTTCTTC. The whole variable domain, remainder taken from reference TRBV13 and TRBJ2-1, is AAGVIQSPRHLIKEKRETATLKCYPIPRHDTVYWYQQGPGQDPQFLISFYEKMQSDKGSIPDRFSAQQFSDYHSELNMSSLELGDSALYFCASSPRLAGGLDEQFFGPGTRLTVL.

The chain recombines TRBV28 with TRBJ2-3; TRBD2 aligns across 9 bases. CDR1 and CDR2 from the germline V gene are MDHEN and SYDVKM. V trimming: 4 bases; J trimming: 7 bases; junction bases outside the gene matches: 24. The CDR3 length is 20 residues. CDR3 amino acids: CASSSPVVGSGGTSYNTQYF. CDR3 DNA: TGTGCCAGCAGTTCCCCTGTGGTCGGTAGCGGGGGAACCTCTTATAATACGCAGTATTTT.

The chain couples TRBV20-1 to TRBJ1-1; TRBD1 aligns across 7 bases. Germline lookup yields CDR1 DFQATT and CDR2 SNEGSKA (reference sequence). J lost 4 bases, V lost 4 bases, and 12 bases had no gene match. This CDR3 is built from 15 residues. This CDR3 reads CSAIGQAEVATEAFF. DNA for the CDR3: TGCAGTGCTATAGGACAGGCCGAGGTGGCCACTGAAGCTTTCTTT.

Notes on this clonotype: Mismatch with germline at one junction end may stem from a read error. The chain has TRBV7-9 and TRBJ2-5, with D perhaps given as TRBD1 or TRBD2 (5 bases each). The CDR3 spans 13 residues. Germline V gives CDR1 SEHNR, CDR2 FQNEAQ (reference sequence). This CDR3 is CASSPPGPDPRYF. The CDR3 DNA follows: TGTGCTAGCAGCCCCCCGGGACCCGATCCCCGGTACTTC.

This chain links TRBV7-2 with TRBJ1-1; the match to TRBD1 covers 8 bases. The length of the CDR3 is 15 residues. CDR1 is SGHTA, CDR2 FQGNSA, per germline. Germline trimming cut 1 base from V and 8 bases from J; bases unmatched to any gene: 9. The CDR3 bases are TGTGCCAGCAGCTTAGAGGCAGGGGGCTATGGGGAAGCTTTCTTT. This codes for CASSLEAGGYGEAFF.

This clonotype was seen more than once but under ten times. This chain joins TRBV7-9 and TRBJ1-5; perhaps TRBD1 as D (6 bases). This CDR3 is built from 16 residues. The V gene lost 4 bases and the J gene lost 1 base, with 14 bases spanning the gap. The V gene's germline CDR1 is SEHNR and CDR2 FQNEAQ (reference sequence). The CDR3 DNA reads as TGTGCCAGCAGCTCCCGGGACATTGAGAGCAATCAGCCCCAGCATTTT. It is translated as CASSSRDIESNQPQHF.

This sequence joins TRBV20-1 and TRBJ2-7; 7 bases map to TRBD2. Germline assignment: CDR1 DFQATT and CDR2 SNEGSKA (reference sequence). This CDR3 has 14 amino acids. Trimming at V came to 6 bases and at J to 4 bases, leaving 12 bases not matched to a gene. CDR3 DNA sequence: TGCAGTGCCAACACCGGACTAGTAGGGTACGAGCAGTACTTC. It translates to CSANTGLVGYEQYF.

This clonotype was picked up a small number of times. V is TRBV28 and J is TRBJ2-5; D may be TRBD1 (6 bases). This CDR3 spans 14 amino acids. Germline V gene data show CDR1 as MDHEN and CDR2 as SYDVKM. V shed 8 bases and J shed 3 bases, with 16 bases lying between them. CDR3 region: CASFPHSGEETQYF. CDR3 DNA sequence: TGTGCCAGCTTCCCACACTCAGGGGAAGAGACCCAGTACTTC.

Only a few counts were recorded for this clonotype. The chain has TRBV4-3 and TRBJ2-1, with D possibly being TRBD2 (6 bases). This CDR3 is built from 13 residues. CDR1 is LGHNA and CDR2 is YSLEER in the germline V gene. V was trimmed by 0 bases and J by 9 bases, leaving 9 bases between them. The CDR3 spells CASSQELGGEQFF. The CDR3 coding sequence is TGCGCCAGCAGCCAAGAACTGGGAGGTGAGCAGTTCTTC.

This clonotype was seen a few times. The gene calls are TRBV6-5 and TRBJ2-7; the D gene is possibly TRBD2 (5 bases). The V gene lost 2 bases and the J gene lost 0 bases, with 17 bases spanning the gap. The germline CDR1 and CDR2 sequences are MNHEY and SVGAGI. This CDR3 has 17 amino acids. CDR3 protein: CASSYASREPGSYEQYF. CDR3 in DNA: TGTGCCAGCAGTTACGCTAGCCGCGAGCCAGGCTCCTACGAGCAGTACTTC.